This T cell receptor beta chain was retrieved from a study of monozygotic twins with inflammatory bowel disease. Study conclusions and caveats: IBD patients shared fewer clonotypes with others than healthy twins, especially with disease activity. Against healthy co-twins, IBD patients had lower TCRbeta diversity (measured by inverse Simpson).

A 6-nucleotide sample barcode was carried by the UMIs, which template switching added. TCRdb reprocessed the 5' RACE reads; each CDR3 protein has one entry and no DNA is given. The table counts some 150,000 distinct CDR3 sequences; roughly 2.4% lies in the top ten. Concerning this clonotype: The antigen remains undetermined.

Sequences were obtained from blood. The source of this sequence is a human donor with ulcerative colitis or Crohn's disease, or a healthy co-twin of an affected twin (not recorded which).

The CDR3 sequence is CATSRDQGVTEAFF. This sequence joins TRBV15 and TRBJ1-1; TCRdb's D gene call, TRBD1, goes unchecked for lack of DNA. The CDR3 has 14 residues. Germline V gene data show CDR1 as LNHNV and CDR2 as YYDKDF (reference sequence).